This TCR beta chain was captured by sequencing in a study of blood T cell repertoires in COVID-19. Here immunoSEQ multiplex PCR was the method, and the copy in TCRdb shows in-frame clones only, minus some. The profile shows more than 55,000 clones, over 75% of them singletons. CDR3 length: 13 amino acids. V was clipped by 3 bases and J by 5 bases, with 11 bases between them. The V gene's germline CDR1 is SGDLS and CDR2 YYNGEE. The chain is built from TRBV9 and TRBJ2-5; tentatively, D is TRBD1 (5 bases). The sequence derives from a man older than 75 with acute or convalescent COVID-19. Specimen: peripheral blood. CDR3 region: CASSAEKGETQYF. The CDR3 DNA sequence: TGTGCCAGCAGCGCCGAGAAGGGGGAGACCCAGTACTTC.